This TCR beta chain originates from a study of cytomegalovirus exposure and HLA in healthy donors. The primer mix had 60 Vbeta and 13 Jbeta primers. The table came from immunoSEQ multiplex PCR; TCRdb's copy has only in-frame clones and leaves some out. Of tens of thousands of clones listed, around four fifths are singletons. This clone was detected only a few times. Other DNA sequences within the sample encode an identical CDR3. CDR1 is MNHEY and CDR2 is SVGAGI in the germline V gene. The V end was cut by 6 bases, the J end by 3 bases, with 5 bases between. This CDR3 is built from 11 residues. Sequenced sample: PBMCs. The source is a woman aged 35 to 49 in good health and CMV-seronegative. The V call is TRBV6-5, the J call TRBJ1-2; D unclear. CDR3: CASRRDYGYTF. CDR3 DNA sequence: TGTGCCAGCAGACGGGACTATGGCTACACCTTC.